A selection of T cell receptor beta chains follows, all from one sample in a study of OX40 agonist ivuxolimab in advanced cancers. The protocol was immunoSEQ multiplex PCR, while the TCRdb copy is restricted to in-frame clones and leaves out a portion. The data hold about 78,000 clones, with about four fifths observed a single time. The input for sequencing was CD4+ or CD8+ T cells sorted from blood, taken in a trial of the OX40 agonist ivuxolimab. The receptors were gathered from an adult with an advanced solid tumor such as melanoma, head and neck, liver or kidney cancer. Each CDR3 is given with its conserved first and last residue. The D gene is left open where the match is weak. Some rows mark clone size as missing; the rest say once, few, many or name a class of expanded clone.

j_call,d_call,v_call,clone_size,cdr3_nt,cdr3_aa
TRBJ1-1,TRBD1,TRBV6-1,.,TGTGCCAGCAGTGTACAGGGGACTGAAGCTTTCTTT,CASSVQGTEAFF
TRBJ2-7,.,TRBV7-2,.,TGTGCCAGCAGCCCATCAACAGGAAGAATCTCCGAGCAGTACTTC,CASSPSTGRISEQYF
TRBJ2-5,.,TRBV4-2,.,TGTGCCAGCAGCCAACCAGGGGCAGCGGGACGAGGAGAGACCCAGTACTTC,CASSQPGAAGRGETQYF
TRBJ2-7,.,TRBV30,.,TGTGCCTGGAGTCCTGCCGCTCTACTCGAGCAGTACTTC,CAWSPAALLEQYF
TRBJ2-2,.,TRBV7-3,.,TGTGCCAGCAGCTTACGCCCCAAGGTGGGGGAGCTGTTTTTT,CASSLRPKVGELFF
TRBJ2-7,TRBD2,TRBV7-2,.,TGTGCCAGCAGCCAGACCCCCGGACTAGCGGCGGAGGGCGAGCAGTACTTC,CASSQTPGLAAEGEQYF
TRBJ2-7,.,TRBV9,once,TGTGCCAGCAGCGTAGCCAATTCCTTTGGGGCGGGGAGCAGCGAGCAGTACTTC,CASSVANSFGAGSSEQYF
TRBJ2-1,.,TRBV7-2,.,TGTGCCAGCAGCTTAAGGGGTACCTACAATGAGCAGTTCTTC,CASSLRGTYNEQFF
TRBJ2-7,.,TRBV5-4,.,TGTGCCAGCAGCTTGGGGCACGAGCAGTACTTC,CASSLGHEQYF
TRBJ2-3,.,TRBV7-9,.,TGTGCCAGCAGCTTTCAAACAGATACGCAGTATTTT,CASSFQTDTQYF
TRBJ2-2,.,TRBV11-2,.,TGTGCCAGCAGCTTAGTAGGGGTGGGCGGGGAGCTGTTTTTT,CASSLVGVGGELFF
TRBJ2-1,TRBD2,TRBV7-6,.,TGTGCCAGCAGCACCACGGGACTAGTCGACAATGAGCAGTTCTTC,CASSTTGLVDNEQFF
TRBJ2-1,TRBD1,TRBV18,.,TGTGCCAGCTCATCCGGGACAGGGGGTGAGCAGTTCTTC,CASSSGTGGEQFF
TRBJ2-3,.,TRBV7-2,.,TGTGCCAGCAGCTCCCGCGACGGGAATACGCAGTATTTT,CASSSRDGNTQYF
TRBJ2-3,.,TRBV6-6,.,TGTGCCAGCAGTTACTCGATGGGGGGGCGCGGTGATACGCAGTATTTT,CASSYSMGGRGDTQYF